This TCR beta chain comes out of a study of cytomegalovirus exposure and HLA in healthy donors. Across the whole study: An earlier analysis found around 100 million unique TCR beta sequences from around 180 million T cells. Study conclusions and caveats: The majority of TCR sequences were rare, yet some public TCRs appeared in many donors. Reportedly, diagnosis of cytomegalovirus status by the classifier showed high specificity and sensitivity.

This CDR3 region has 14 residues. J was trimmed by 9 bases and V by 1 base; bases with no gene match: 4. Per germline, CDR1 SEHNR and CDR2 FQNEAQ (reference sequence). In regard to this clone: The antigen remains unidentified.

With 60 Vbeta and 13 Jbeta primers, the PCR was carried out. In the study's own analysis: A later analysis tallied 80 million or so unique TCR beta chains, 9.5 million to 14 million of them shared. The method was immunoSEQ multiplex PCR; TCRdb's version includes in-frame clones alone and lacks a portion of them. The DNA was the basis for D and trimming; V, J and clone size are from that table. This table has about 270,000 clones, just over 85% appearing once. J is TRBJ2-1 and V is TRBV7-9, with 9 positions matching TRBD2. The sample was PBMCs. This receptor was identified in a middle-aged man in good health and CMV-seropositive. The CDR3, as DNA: TGTGCCAGCAGCTTAGGCGGGAGGGCCAGTGAGCAGTTCTTC. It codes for CASSLGGRASEQFF.